One and the same sample provided the 23 T cell receptor beta chains below, sequenced in a study of CD8 T cells in Susac syndrome (dated by TCRdb to between 2019 and 2020). Receptor libraries were prepared by the immunoSEQ multiplex PCR assay. RNA was extracted with the RNeasy kit and roughly 0.5 to 1 ug was reverse transcribed using random hexamers. TCRdb reworked the public reads: Q25 trimming with fastp, MiXCR clone assembly, productive beta chains retained. Entries are consolidated by CDR3 protein sequence, retaining the most common genes and DNA. The sample contains roughly 200,000 distinct CDR3 sequences, approximately 95% of them found a single time. Of the sample, 0.15% to 0.2% is held by the ten largest clones. Sequencing was done on a sample of CD8+ T cells from PBMCs. The receptors originated from a human donor with multiple sclerosis.

The V gene is TRBV29-1, the J gene TRBJ1-1; D may be TRBD1 (5 bases). The CDR3 covers 13 residues. The germline gives CDR1 SQVTM, CDR2 ANQGSEA. Trimming cost V 7 bases and J 3 bases, with 15 bases left between them. The CDR3 coding sequence is TGCAGCGCCCGTGGGGGTGTGTACACTGAAGCTTTCTTT. Its translation is CSARGGVYTEAFF.

This clonotype has a single count. This sequence joins TRBV30 and TRBJ2-1; D is ambiguous. The ends were cut back, 2 bases at V and 8 bases at J, with 13 bases in the middle. This CDR3 spans 13 amino acids. Per the germline V gene, CDR1 is GTSNPN and CDR2 is SVGIG (reference sequence). In nucleotides, the CDR3 is TGTGCCTGGAGTCTTTTGCCCATCGATGAGCAGTTCTTC. Its translation: CAWSLLPIDEQFF. The entire variable domain, with the rest obtained from reference TRBV30 and TRBJ2-1, is as follows: SQTIHQWPATLVQPVGSPLSLECTVEGTSNPNLYWYRQAAGRGLQLLFYSVGIGQISSEVPQNLSASRPQDRQFILSSKKLLLSDSGFYLCAWSLLPIDEQFFGPGTRLTVL.

This clonotype was observed a single time. The chain joins TRBV5-6 to TRBJ1-2; D gene ambiguous. The CDR3 is 16 residues long. The V gene lost 0 bases and the J gene lost 4 bases, with 16 bases spanning the gap. The germline V gene has CDR1 SGHDT and CDR2 YYEEEE. CDR3 DNA: TGTGCCAGCAGCTTGGCTGTTGTGGGTCCCGGCTATGGCTACACCTTC. Translation gives CASSLAVVGPGYGYTF.

The chain joins TRBV13 to TRBJ2-7; D is possibly TRBD1 (6 bases). The CDR3 length is 13 residues. The V and J ends lost 3 bases and 3 bases respectively, with 9 bases between them. The germline V gene has CDR1 PRHDT and CDR2 FYEKMQ (reference sequence). This chain's CDR3 is CASSLDRRYEQYF. In nucleotides, the CDR3 is TGTGCCAGCAGCTTGGACAGACGCTACGAGCAGTACTTC.

This rearrangement joins TRBV5-1 to TRBJ2-1; tentatively, D is TRBD2 (6 bases). The V and J ends lost 4 bases and 3 bases respectively, with 20 bases between them. Germline values: CDR1 SGHRS, CDR2 YFSETQ. The CDR3 has 17 residues. CDR3 nucleotide sequence: TGCGCCAGCAGCGTCGACTACCAGGGAGGCAACTACAATGAGCAGTTCTTC. This codes for CASSVDYQGGNYNEQFF.

This clonotype has a single count. The chain employs TRBV18 and TRBJ2-3; D remains unclear. Germline CDR1 is KGHSH and CDR2 is LQKENI. Trimming removed 1 base from V and 0 bases from J, with 5 bases in between. The CDR3 covers 14 residues. The CDR3 protein is CASSPQLSTDTQYF. The CDR3 region has the DNA TGTGCCAGCTCACCACAGTTAAGCACAGATACGCAGTATTTT.

This chain uses TRBV19 with TRBJ2-1; 11 nucleotides agree with TRBD2. This CDR3 is built from 16 residues. Germline V gene sequence: CDR1 LNHDA, CDR2 SQIVND (reference sequence). The ends lost 4 bases at V and 2 bases at J; junction bases unmatched: 4. CDR3 DNA sequence: TGTGCCAGTAGTACAGGACTAGCGGGCCCCTACAATGAGCAGTTCTTC. It yields the protein CASSTGLAGPYNEQFF.

V is TRBV5-6 and J is TRBJ2-1, with 9 positions matching TRBD1. Germline V CDR1 and CDR2: SGHDT, YYEEEE. The CDR3 totals 15 residues. V dropped 1 base and J dropped 7; count of bases not matched to a gene: 6. CDR3 bases: TGTGCCAGCAGCTTGCTCCCGGGACAGGGTAATGAGCAGTTCTTC. The encoded protein is CASSLLPGQGNEQFF.

The gene calls are TRBV30 and TRBJ2-1; the D gene is possibly TRBD2 (5 bases). This CDR3 is built from 12 residues. Deletions cut 6 bases from V and 8 bases from J, with 14 bases between. From germline, CDR1 is GTSNPN and CDR2 SVGIG (reference sequence). The DNA for the CDR3 is TGTGCCTGCTCTAGCCTTGGGGATGAGCAGTTCTTC. It yields the protein CACSSLGDEQFF.

Only one count was recorded for this clonotype. The chain joins TRBV10-3 to TRBJ2-3; TRBD1 matches at 9 bases. Trimming cost V 11 bases and J 5 bases; bases outside gene matches: 14. This CDR3 is 15 amino acids long. Germline V gene data show CDR1 as ENHRY and CDR2 as SYGVKD. CDR3 residues: CALLPRTGAQDTQYF. The CDR3 DNA follows: TGTGCCCTTTTGCCGAGGACAGGGGCACAAGATACGCAGTATTTT.

The CDR3, as DNA: TGTGCCAGCAGCGAAGTTCTAGCGGGATCCTACGAGCAGTACTTC. Residues: CASSEVLAGSYEQYF. V usage is TRBV4-2 and J usage is TRBJ2-7; 9 positions agree with TRBD2. Trimming took 5 bases from V and 1 from J; bases not matched to a gene: 6. This CDR3 region has 15 residues. Germline V gene sequence: CDR1 LGHNA, CDR2 YNFKEQ.

The V gene is TRBV27, the J gene TRBJ2-3; TRBD2 is a possible D gene (6 bases). The V end lost 3 bases, the J end lost 4 bases, and 11 bases lay between the germline ends. In germline, CDR1 is MNHEY, CDR2 SMNVEV (reference sequence). This CDR3 is 14 amino acids long. CDR3 in DNA: TGTGCCAGCAGTTTCAGCGGGCAATCAGATACGCAGTATTTT. Residues: CASSFSGQSDTQYF.

This chain uses TRBV13 with TRBJ2-6; 7 nucleotides agree with TRBD1. CDR3 length: 19 residues. In germline, CDR1 is PRHDT, CDR2 FYEKMQ (reference sequence). V shed 5 bases and J 0 bases; nucleotides not matched to a gene: 13. The CDR3 is CASSATGNSAISGANVLTF. The CDR3 bases are TGTGCCAGCAGCGCGACAGGGAACTCCGCAATCTCTGGGGCCAACGTCCTGACTTTC. Combining the CDR3 with reference TRBV13 and TRBJ2-6 gives the whole variable domain AAGVIQSPRHLIKEKRETATLKCYPIPRHDTVYWYQQGPGQDPQFLISFYEKMQSDKGSIPDRFSAQQFSDYHSELNMSSLELGDSALYFCASSATGNSAISGANVLTFGAGSRLTVL.

This sequence joins TRBV7-3 and TRBJ2-1; TRBD2 is a possible D gene (6 bases). The CDR3 spans 16 residues. Germline values: CDR1 SGHTA, CDR2 FQGTGA. V dropped 4 bases and J dropped 2 bases, with 15 bases sitting between them. CDR3 nucleotides: TGTGCCAGCAGCTCCCTGGGACTCGATGCCTACAATGAGCAGTTCTTC. Its translation: CASSSLGLDAYNEQFF.

The gene calls are TRBV29-1 and TRBJ1-2, with TRBD1 matching over 9 bases. This CDR3 region has 13 residues. Germline-derived CDR1 and CDR2 are SQVTM and ANQGSEA. Trimming at V came to 6 bases and at J to 4 bases, leaving 6 bases not matched to a gene. Here the CDR3 reads CSVTPDRGYGYTF. The DNA for the CDR3 is TGCAGCGTAACCCCGGACAGGGGCTATGGCTACACCTTC.

This clonotype was counted only a few times. The J gene is TRBJ2-7, the V gene TRBV11-2, with a weak D call TRBD1 (6 bases). The germline CDR1 and CDR2 sequences are SGHAT and FQNNGV. Between the trimmed V and J ends, which lost 0 bases and 6 bases, there was a span of 12 bases. The CDR3 is 14 residues long. Here the CDR3 DNA reads TGTGCCAGCAGCTTAGATCTAACAGGGTTCGAGCAGTACTTC. Its protein is CASSLDLTGFEQYF.

The chain links TRBV29-1 to TRBJ1-1, with 9 bases fitting TRBD1. V shed 5 bases, J shed 3 bases, and the junction held 4 bases outside the gene matches. This CDR3 contains 13 residues. Germline-derived CDR1 and CDR2 are SQVTM and ANQGSEA. The CDR3 DNA reads as TGCAGCGTTAAAACAGGGGGCTACACTGAAGCTTTCTTT. It yields the protein CSVKTGGYTEAFF.

CDR3 in amino acids: CSVLELGQGADTQYF. For the CDR3, the DNA is TGCAGCGTTCTAGAGTTGGGACAGGGGGCAGATACGCAGTATTTT. This chain joins TRBV29-1 and TRBJ2-3; TRBD1 matches 11 bases. The length of the CDR3 is 15 residues. V dropped 5 bases and J dropped 4; count of bases not matched to a gene: 8. Germline V gene lookup returns CDR1 SQVTM and CDR2 ANQGSEA.

This chain uses TRBV29-1 with TRBJ2-7; no clear D. V gave up 1 base and J gave up 3 bases, with 4 bases separating them. CDR1 SQVTM and CDR2 ANQGSEA come from the germline V gene. This CDR3 region has 11 residues. The CDR3: CSVEVYYEQYF. The DNA of the CDR3 is TGCAGCGTTGAAGTTTACTACGAGCAGTACTTC.

This rearrangement joins TRBV13 to TRBJ2-6; D might be TRBD1 (6 bases). V lost 4 bases and J 1 base, leaving 8 bases between the germline ends. Germline V lookup: CDR1 PRHDT, CDR2 FYEKMQ (reference sequence). The CDR3 totals 15 residues. CDR3 residues: CASSYRVSGANVLTF. The CDR3 nucleotides are TGTGCCAGCAGCTACAGGGTATCTGGGGCCAACGTCCTGACTTTC.

The rearrangement uses TRBV20-1 and TRBJ1-3; D is unresolved. Between the trimmed V and J ends, which lost 0 bases and 0 bases, there was a span of 6 bases. The CDR3 contains 14 residues. The germline V gene encodes CDR1 DFQATT and CDR2 SNEGSKA (reference sequence). CDR3 coding DNA: TGCAGTGCTAGAGACTCATACTCTGGAAACACCATATATTTT. As protein: CSARDSYSGNTIYF.

V and J are TRBV28 and TRBJ2-5; tentatively, D is TRBD2 (5 bases). The germline V gene encodes CDR1 MDHEN and CDR2 SYDVKM. V shed 2 bases and J shed 9 bases, with 10 bases lying between them. There are 12 residues in the CDR3. The chain's CDR3 is CASSLAAGPQYF. The CDR3 nucleotides are TGTGCCAGCAGTTTAGCGGCGGGTCCCCAGTACTTC.

The chain joins TRBV4-1 to TRBJ1-2, with D tentatively TRBD1 (5 bases). This CDR3 contains 15 residues. Trimming shortened V by 1 base and J by 4 bases, and 13 bases separated the two germline ends. Germline CDR1 is MGHRA and CDR2 is YSYEKL. The DNA of the CDR3 is TGCGCCAGCAGCCAAGGGGGCACAACACCCTATGGCTACACCTTC. Translation: CASSQGGTTPYGYTF.